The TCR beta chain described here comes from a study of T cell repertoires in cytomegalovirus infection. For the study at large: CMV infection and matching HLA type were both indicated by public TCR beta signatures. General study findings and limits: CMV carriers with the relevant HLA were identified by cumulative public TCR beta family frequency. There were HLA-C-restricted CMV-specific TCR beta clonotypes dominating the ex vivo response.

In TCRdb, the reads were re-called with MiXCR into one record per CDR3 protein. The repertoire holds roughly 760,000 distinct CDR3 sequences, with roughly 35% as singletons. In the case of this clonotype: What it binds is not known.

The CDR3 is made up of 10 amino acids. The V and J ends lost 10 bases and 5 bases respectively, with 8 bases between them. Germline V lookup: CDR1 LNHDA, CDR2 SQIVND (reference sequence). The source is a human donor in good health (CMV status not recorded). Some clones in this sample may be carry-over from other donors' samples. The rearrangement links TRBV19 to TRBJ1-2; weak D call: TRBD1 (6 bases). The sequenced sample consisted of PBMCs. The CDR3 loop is CAIQGYGYTF. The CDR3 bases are TGTGCCATTCAGGGGTATGGCTACACCTTC.